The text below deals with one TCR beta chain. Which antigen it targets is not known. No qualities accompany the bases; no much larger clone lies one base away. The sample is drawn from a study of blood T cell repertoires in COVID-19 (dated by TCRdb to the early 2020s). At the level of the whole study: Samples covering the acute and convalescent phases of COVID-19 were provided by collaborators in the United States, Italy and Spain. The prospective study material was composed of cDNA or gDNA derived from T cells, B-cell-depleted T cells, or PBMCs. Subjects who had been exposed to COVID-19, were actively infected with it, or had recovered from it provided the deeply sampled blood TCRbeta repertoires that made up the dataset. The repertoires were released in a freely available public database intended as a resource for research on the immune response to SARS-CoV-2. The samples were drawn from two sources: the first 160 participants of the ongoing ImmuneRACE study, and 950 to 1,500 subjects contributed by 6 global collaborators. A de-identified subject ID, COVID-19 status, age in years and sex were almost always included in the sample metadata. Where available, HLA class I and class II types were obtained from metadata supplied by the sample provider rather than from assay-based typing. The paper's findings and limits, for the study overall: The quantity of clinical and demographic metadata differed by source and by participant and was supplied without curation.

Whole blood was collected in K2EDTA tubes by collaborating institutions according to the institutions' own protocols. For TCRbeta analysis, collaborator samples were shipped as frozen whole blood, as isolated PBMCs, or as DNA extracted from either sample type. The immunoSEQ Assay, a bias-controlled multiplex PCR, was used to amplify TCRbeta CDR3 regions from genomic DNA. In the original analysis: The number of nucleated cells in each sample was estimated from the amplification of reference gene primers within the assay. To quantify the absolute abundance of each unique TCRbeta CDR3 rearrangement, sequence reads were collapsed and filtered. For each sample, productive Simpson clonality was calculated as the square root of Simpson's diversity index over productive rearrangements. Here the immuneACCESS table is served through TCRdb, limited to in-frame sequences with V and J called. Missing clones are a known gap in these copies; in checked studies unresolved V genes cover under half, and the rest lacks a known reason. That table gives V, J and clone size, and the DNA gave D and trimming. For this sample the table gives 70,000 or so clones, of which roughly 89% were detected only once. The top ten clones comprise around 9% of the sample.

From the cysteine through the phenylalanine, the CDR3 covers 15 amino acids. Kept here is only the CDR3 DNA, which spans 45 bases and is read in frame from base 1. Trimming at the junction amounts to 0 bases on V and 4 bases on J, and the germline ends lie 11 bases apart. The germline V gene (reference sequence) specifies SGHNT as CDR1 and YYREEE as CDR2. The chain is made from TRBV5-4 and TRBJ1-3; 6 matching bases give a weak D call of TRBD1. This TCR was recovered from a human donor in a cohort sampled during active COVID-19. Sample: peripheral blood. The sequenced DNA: TGTGCCAGCAGCTTGGACACAGGGTCAGGAAACACCATATATTTT. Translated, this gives CASSLDTGSGNTIYF.